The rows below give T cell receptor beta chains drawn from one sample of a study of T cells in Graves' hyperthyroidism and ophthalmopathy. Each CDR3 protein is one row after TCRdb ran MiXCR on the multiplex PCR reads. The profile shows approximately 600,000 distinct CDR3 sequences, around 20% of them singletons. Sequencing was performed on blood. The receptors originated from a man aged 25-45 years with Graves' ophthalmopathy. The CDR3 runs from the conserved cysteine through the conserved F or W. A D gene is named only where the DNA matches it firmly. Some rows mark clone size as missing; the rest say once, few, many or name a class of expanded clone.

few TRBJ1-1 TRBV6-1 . CASSQTIMNTEAFF TGTGCCAGCAGTCAGACTATTATGAACACTGAAGCTTTCTTT
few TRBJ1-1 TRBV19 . CASSIYVGGHTEAFF TGTGCCAGTAGTATCTACGTGGGGGGCCACACTGAAGCTTTCTTT
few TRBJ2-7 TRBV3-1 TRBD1 CAGSRPGQVYEQYF TGTGCCGGCAGCCGACCGGGACAGGTCTACGAGCAGTACTTC
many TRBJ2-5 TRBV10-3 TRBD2 CAIASGRYGETQYF TGTGCCATCGCTAGCGGGAGGTATGGAGAGACCCAGTACTTC
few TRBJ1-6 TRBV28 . CASNIGGSGSPLHF TGTGCCAGCAACATCGGGGGGTCCGGATCACCCCTCCACTTT
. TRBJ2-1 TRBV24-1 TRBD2 CATSDLRFGGRNEQFF TGTGCCACCAGTGATTTGAGATTCGGCGGGAGGAATGAGCAGTTCTTC
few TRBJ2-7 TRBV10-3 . CAISPGSGTYEQYF TGTGCCATCAGTCCAGGGTCGGGGACCTACGAGCAGTACTTC
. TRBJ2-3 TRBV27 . CASSLTSAPEYF TGTGCCAGCAGTTTAACATCCGCGCCGGAGTATTTT
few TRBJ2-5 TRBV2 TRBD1 CASKPNRGLQETQYF TGTGCCAGCAAACCCAACAGGGGGCTTCAAGAGACCCAGTACTTC
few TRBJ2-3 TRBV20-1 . CSARDPQDGTQYF TGCAGTGCTAGAGATCCACAGGACGGGACGCAGTATTTT
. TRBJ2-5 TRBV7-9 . CASSPASETQYF TGTGCCAGCAGCCCCGCCTCGGAGACCCAGTACTTC
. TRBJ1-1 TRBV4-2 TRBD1 CASRYGQGENTEAFF TGTGCCAGCAGATACGGACAGGGCGAGAACACTGAAGCTTTCTTT
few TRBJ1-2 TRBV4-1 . CASSQVGPWTSYTF TGCGCCAGCAGCCAAGTGGGGCCCTGGACAAGCTACACCTTC
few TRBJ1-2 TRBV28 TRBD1 CASSQGAGANYGYTF TGTGCCAGCAGCCAGGGGGCAGGGGCAAACTATGGCTACACCTTC
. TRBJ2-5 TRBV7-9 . CASSSYTTQETQYF TGTGCCAGCAGCTCATACACCACGCAAGAGACCCAGTACTTC
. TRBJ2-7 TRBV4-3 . CASSQDRHLYEQYF TGCGCCAGCAGCCAAGATAGACACCTCTACGAGCAGTACTTC
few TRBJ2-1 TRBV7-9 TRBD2 CASMSGKRRPYNEQFF TGTGCCAGCATGAGCGGGAAAAGGCGTCCCTACAATGAGCAGTTCTTC
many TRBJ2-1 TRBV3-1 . CASSQFIKDGNNEQFF TGTGCCAGCAGCCAATTCATTAAGGACGGCAACAATGAGCAGTTCTTC
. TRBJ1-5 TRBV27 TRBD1 CASSLSGTVQPQHF TGTGCCAGCAGTTTATCAGGGACAGTCCAGCCCCAGCATTTT
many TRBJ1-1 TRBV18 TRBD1 CASSRDRGLNTEAFF TGTGCCAGCTCCAGGGACAGGGGCTTGAACACTGAAGCTTTCTTT
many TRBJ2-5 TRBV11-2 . CASSSGNRETQYF TGTGCCAGCAGCTCCGGGAATCGGGAGACCCAGTACTTC
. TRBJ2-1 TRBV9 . CASSAQGHQWDEQFF TGTGCCAGCAGCGCTCAGGGGCATCAATGGGATGAGCAGTTCTTC
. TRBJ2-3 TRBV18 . CASSPSLNTFDTQYF TGTGCCAGCTCACCGTCCCTGAACACATTTGATACGCAGTATTTT
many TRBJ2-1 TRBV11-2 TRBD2 CASSLLTGGRYNEQFF TGTGCCAGCAGCTTATTAACGGGAGGCCGTTACAATGAGCAGTTCTTC
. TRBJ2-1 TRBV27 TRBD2 CASSWALAGAYNEQFF TGTGCCAGCAGTTGGGCACTAGCGGGGGCCTACAATGAGCAGTTCTTC
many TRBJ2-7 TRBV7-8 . CASSLQAPSAYEQYF TGTGCCAGCAGCTTACAGGCCCCTAGCGCCTACGAGCAGTACTTC
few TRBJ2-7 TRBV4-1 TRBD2 CASSQDPPSTSGTYEQYF TGCGCCAGCAGCCAAGATCCTCCTTCGACTAGCGGGACCTACGAGCAGTACTTC
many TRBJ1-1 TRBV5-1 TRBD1 CASALASGQVNTEAFF TGCGCCAGCGCTCTTGCCTCGGGACAGGTGAACACTGAAGCTTTCTTT
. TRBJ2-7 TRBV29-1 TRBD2 CSVLGLVPSDGEQYF TGCAGCGTTTTGGGACTAGTGCCCTCGGATGGCGAGCAGTACTTC
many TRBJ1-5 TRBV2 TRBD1 CASSEGQGEGNQPQHF TGTGCCAGCAGTGAAGGGCAGGGGGAAGGCAATCAGCCCCAGCATTTT
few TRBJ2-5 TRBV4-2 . CASSPGSRGRRGQETQYF TGTGCCAGCAGCCCGGGATCCCGGGGTCGGCGGGGTCAAGAGACCCAGTACTTC
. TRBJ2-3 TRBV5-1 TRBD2 CASSSGTSGRAMGTDTQYF TGCGCCAGCAGCTCCGGGACTAGCGGGAGGGCCATGGGCACAGATACGCAGTATTTT
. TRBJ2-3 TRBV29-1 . CSAFIGDTQYF TGCAGCGCCTTTATTGGAGATACGCAGTATTTT
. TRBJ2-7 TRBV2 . CASRFTGTYGEQYF TGTGCCAGCAGATTTACCGGGACTTACGGCGAGCAGTACTTC
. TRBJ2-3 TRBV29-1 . CSVVEIRGADTQYF TGCAGCGTTGTGGAGATCCGCGGGGCCGATACGCAGTATTTT
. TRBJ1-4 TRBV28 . CASSIGANEKLFF TGTGCCAGCAGTATTGGGGCTAATGAAAAACTGTTTTTT
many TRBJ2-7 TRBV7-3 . CASRLREQYF TGTGCCAGCAGATTACGGGAGCAGTACTTC
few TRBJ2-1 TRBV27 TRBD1 CASASTGENEQFF TGTGCCAGCGCGTCGACAGGGGAGAATGAGCAGTTCTTC
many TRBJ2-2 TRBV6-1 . CASGYTGELFF TGTGCCAGCGGATACACCGGGGAGCTGTTTTTT
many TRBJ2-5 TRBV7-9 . CASSKRGQVETQYF TGTGCCAGCAGCAAAAGGGGCCAGGTGGAGACCCAGTACTTC
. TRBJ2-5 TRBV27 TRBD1 CASGDRGDWETQYF TGTGCCAGTGGGGACAGGGGGGATTGGGAGACCCAGTACTTC
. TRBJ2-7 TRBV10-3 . CAISDSTYEQYF TGTGCCATCAGTGACTCCACCTACGAGCAGTACTTC
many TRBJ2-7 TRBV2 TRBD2 CASSEDVAGAYEQYF TGTGCCAGCAGTGAAGATGTAGCGGGAGCCTACGAGCAGTACTTC
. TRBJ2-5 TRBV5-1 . CASSLGHKETQYF TGCGCCAGCAGCTTGGGACACAAAGAGACCCAGTACTTC